A selection of T cell receptor beta chains follows, all from one sample in a study of T cell repertoires in aging, cancer and after chemotherapy. In TCRdb, the multiplex PCR reads were re-called with MiXCR into one record per CDR3 protein. The data hold almost 8,500 distinct CDR3 sequences, with less than 40% observed a single time. Sequenced sample: blood. These receptors all come from a human donor in good health. Both conserved end residues are part of each CDR3. The order of the fields is J gene, V gene, CDR3 protein.

>TRBJ2-7|TRBV6-6
CASKVETGAYEQYF
>TRBJ1-1|TRBV15
CATSRDRLGEAFF
>TRBJ1-1|TRBV15
CATSRVMYTEAFF
>TRBJ2-1|TRBV5-1
CASSVELDEQFF
>TRBJ1-5|TRBV5-4
CASREGFSNQPQHF
>TRBJ2-6|TRBV6-5
CASRIQGDSGANVLTF
>TRBJ1-2|TRBV30
CAWSGGAENIRNYGYTF
>TRBJ1-1|TRBV6-2/TRBV6-3
CASSHRGMGYTEAFF
>TRBJ1-3|TRBV15
CATSRDLPASSGNTIYF
>TRBJ1-1|TRBV6-5
CASRKDANTEAFF
>TRBJ2-1|TRBV6-2/TRBV6-3
CASSYGLAGYNEQFF
>TRBJ1-2|TRBV29-1
CSVVGQGALSYGFTF
>TRBJ2-1|TRBV6-6
CASSMGGQGINEQFF
>TRBJ2-5|TRBV30
CAWGTNQETQYF
>TRBJ2-5|TRBV5-4
CASSFPGLAGETQYF
>TRBJ1-4|TRBV10-3
CAISDLAGGGEKLFF
>TRBJ1-2|TRBV5-4
CASSSTGFVTDYGYTF
>TRBJ1-5|TRBV4-3
CASSQLGGTFNQPQHF
>TRBJ1-5|TRBV6-5
CASSSSGGQPQHF
>TRBJ1-1|TRBV12-3/TRBV12-4
CASSSIEQGKAFF
>TRBJ2-1|TRBV30
CAWSRAWTGVYNEQFF
>TRBJ1-3|TRBV12-3/TRBV12-4
CASTWGRGTSGNTIYF
>TRBJ2-3|TRBV6-4
CASGEGGPGDTQYF
>TRBJ1-2|TRBV7-9
CASRRDYGYTF
>TRBJ2-5|TRBV5-4
CASSLMGGDLETQYF
>TRBJ1-2|TRBV27
CASSLGTGLYGYTF
>TRBJ2-1|TRBV24-1
CATSRGQVFANEQFF
>TRBJ1-3|TRBV12-3/TRBV12-4
CASSLGRGLGNTIYF
>TRBJ2-3|TRBV6-4
CASSDVAGSTDTQYF
>TRBJ1-5|TRBV7-2
CASSRGPGNQPQHF
>TRBJ1-3|TRBV6-5
CASSTVVGRSSGNTIYF
>TRBJ1-3|TRBV12-3/TRBV12-4
CASSWGSGNTIYF
>TRBJ2-5|TRBV11-1
CASSSPRWRGGQETQYF
>TRBJ1-5|TRBV6-5
CASSEGTGRPYSNQPQHF
>TRBJ1-1|TRBV19
CASTRDRVSEAFF
>TRBJ2-4|TRBV19
CASGDFLAKNIQYF
>TRBJ1-5|TRBV12-3/TRBV12-4
CASSLGSNQPQHF
>TRBJ2-3|TRBV11-1
CASSAAGGADTQYF
>TRBJ1-3|TRBV10-3
CATYPGAGNTIYF
>TRBJ2-7|TRBV7-6
CASSHNRGSSDNSYEQYF
>TRBJ1-2|TRBV18
CASSPTGTGGSGYTF
>TRBJ1-2|TRBV7-4
CASSPDATNYGYTF
>TRBJ2-2|TRBV6-1
CASSQPQGDGELFF
>TRBJ2-2|TRBV6-4
CASSTGDTKELFF
>TRBJ2-2|TRBV10-3
CAISDRGNTGELFF
>TRBJ2-7|TRBV12-3/TRBV12-4
CASSLFMGRYEQYF
>TRBJ2-2|TRBV12-3/TRBV12-4
CASSLVWTGGRNTGELFF
>TRBJ1-2|TRBV2
CASSGPANNYGYTF
>TRBJ1-6|TRBV6-5
CASSRGGEGSPLHF
>TRBJ1-2|TRBV6-6
CASSYELFYGYTF
>TRBJ2-2|TRBV11-1
CASSRWTGGGTGELFF